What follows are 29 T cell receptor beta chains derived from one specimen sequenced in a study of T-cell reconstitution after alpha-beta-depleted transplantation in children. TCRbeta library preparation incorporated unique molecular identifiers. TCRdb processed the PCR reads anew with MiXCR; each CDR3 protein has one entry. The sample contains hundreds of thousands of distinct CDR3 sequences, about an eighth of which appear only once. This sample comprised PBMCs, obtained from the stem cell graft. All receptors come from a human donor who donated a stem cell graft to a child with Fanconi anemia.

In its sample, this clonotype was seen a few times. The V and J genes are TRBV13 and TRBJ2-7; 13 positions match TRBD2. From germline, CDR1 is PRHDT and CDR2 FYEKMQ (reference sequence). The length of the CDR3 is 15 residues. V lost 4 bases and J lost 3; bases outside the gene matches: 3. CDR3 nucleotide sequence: TGTGCCAGCAGCTCTCGGACTAGCGGGGGCTACGAGCAGTACGTC. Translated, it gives CASSSRTSGGYEQYV.

In DNA form, the CDR3 reads TGCGCCAGCAGCCAAGAAGTAATTAGCGGGGGCCTCTACAATGAGCAGTTCTTC. Encoded protein: CASSQEVISGGLYNEQFF. The chain joins TRBV4-3 to TRBJ2-1; TRBD2 aligns across 9 bases. Germline V gene sequence: CDR1 LGHNA, CDR2 YSLEER. Trimming took 0 bases from V and 3 from J; bases not matched to a gene: 9. This CDR3 region has 18 residues.

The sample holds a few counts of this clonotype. CDR3 DNA: TGTGCCAGCAGTTTATCCGGGGGGGAGGGCTACACCTTC. It is translated as CASSLSGGEGYTF. The chain employs TRBV27 and TRBJ1-2; maybe TRBD1 (5 bases). The V gene lost 0 bases and the J gene lost 8 bases, with 10 bases spanning the gap. Germline loops: CDR1 MNHEY, CDR2 SMNVEV (reference sequence). This CDR3 has 13 amino acids.

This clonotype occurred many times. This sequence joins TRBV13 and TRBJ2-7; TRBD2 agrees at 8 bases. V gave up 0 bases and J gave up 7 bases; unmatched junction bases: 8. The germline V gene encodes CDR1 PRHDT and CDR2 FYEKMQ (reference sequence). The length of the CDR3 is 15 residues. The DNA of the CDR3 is TGTGCCAGCAGCTTAGGCCAGCGGGGGACGCGGGAGCAGTACTTC. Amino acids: CASSLGQRGTREQYF. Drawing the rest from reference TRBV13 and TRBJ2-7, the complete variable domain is AAGVIQSPRHLIKEKRETATLKCYPIPRHDTVYWYQQGPGQDPQFLISFYEKMQSDKGSIPDRFSAQQFSDYHSELNMSSLELGDSALYFCASSLGQRGTREQYFGPGTRLTVT.

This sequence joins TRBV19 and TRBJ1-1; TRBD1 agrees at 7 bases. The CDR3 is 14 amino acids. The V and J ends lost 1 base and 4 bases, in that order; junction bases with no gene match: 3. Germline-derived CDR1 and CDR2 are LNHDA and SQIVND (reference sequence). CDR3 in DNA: TGTGCCAGTAGTATAGGACAGGGTACCACTGAAGCTTTCTTT. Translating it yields CASSIGQGTTEAFF.

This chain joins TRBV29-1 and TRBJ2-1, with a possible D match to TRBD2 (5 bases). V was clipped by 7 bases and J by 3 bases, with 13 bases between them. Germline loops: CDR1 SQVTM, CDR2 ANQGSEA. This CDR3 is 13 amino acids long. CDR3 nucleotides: TGCAGCGCGGCAGGACTCTACTACAATGAGCAGTTCTTC. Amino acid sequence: CSAAGLYYNEQFF.

The DNA for the CDR3 is TGTGCCAGCTCAGCAGCAGACAGGGGTGAAGGCTACACCTTC. Its protein is CASSAADRGEGYTF. This sequence joins TRBV18 and TRBJ1-2; 8 positions agree with TRBD1. Unmatched junction bases numbered 10, after V lost 5 bases and J lost 8 bases. The CDR3 runs to 14 residues. Per germline, CDR1 KGHSH and CDR2 LQKENI.

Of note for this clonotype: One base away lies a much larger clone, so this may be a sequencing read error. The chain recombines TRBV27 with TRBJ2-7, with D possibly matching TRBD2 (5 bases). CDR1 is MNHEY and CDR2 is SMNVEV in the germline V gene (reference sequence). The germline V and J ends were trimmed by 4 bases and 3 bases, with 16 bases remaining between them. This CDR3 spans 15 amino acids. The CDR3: CASSSFQEVGYEQYF. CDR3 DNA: TGTGCCAGCAGTTCCTTCCAGGAGGTCGGCTACGAGCAGTACTTC.

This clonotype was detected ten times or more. CDR3 bases: TGTGCCAGCAGCCGCGGAACGGGACTCTCGAACACTGAAGCTTTCTTT. This gives the protein CASSRGTGLSNTEAFF. This chain joins TRBV7-3 and TRBJ1-1; TRBD1 might be the D (5 bases). Germline V gene data show CDR1 as SGHTA and CDR2 as FQGTGA. The ends were cut back, 5 bases at V and 1 base at J, with 17 bases in the middle. The CDR3 contains 16 residues.

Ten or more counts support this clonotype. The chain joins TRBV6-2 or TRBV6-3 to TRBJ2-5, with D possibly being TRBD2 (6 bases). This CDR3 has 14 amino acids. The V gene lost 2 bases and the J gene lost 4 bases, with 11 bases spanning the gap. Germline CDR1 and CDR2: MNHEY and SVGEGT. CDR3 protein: CASSYALAGETQYF. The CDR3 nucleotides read TGTGCCAGCAGTTACGCACTAGCTGGAGAGACCCAGTACTTC.

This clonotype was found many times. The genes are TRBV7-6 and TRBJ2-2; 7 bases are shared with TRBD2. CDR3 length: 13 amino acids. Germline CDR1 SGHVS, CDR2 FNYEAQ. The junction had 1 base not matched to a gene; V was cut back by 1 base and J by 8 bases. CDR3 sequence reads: CASSLGAGGELFF. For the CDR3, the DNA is TGTGCCAGCAGCTTAGGAGCGGGAGGGGAGCTGTTTTTT.

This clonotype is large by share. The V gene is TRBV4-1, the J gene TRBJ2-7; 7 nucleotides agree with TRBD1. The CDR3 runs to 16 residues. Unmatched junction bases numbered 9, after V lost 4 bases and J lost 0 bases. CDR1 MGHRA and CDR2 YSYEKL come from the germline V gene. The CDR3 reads CASSPSLTGLSYEQYF. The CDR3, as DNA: TGCGCCAGCAGCCCTAGCCTGACAGGGCTCTCCTACGAGCAGTACTTC.

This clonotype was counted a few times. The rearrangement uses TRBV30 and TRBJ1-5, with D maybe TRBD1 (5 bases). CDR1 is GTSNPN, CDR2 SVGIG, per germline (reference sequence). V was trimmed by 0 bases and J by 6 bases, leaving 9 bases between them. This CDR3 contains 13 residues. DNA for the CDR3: TGTGCCTGGAGTGTTGGTGACAGTCAGCCCCAGCATTTT. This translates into CAWSVGDSQPQHF. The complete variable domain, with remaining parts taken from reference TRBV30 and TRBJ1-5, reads SQTIHQWPATLVQPVGSPLSLECTVEGTSNPNLYWYRQAAGRGLQLLFYSVGIGQISSEVPQNLSASRPQDRQFILSSKKLLLSDSGFYLCAWSVGDSQPQHFGDGTRLSIL.

The CDR3 reads CASSSPGHGSNQPQHF. CDR3 nucleotide sequence: TGTGCCAGCAGTTCCCCGGGACATGGTAGCAATCAGCCCCAGCATTTT. This chain uses TRBV6-5 with TRBJ1-5, with D tentatively TRBD1 (6 bases). Germline-derived CDR1 and CDR2 are MNHEY and SVGAGI. The ends were cut back, 4 bases at V and 0 bases at J, with 13 bases in the middle. CDR3 length equals 16 residues.

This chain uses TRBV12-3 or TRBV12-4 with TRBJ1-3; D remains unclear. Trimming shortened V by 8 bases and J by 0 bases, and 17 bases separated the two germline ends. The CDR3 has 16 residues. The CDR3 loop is CASGSQSLHSGNTIYF. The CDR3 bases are TGTGCCAGCGGGTCGCAGTCCCTTCACTCTGGAAACACCATATATTTT.

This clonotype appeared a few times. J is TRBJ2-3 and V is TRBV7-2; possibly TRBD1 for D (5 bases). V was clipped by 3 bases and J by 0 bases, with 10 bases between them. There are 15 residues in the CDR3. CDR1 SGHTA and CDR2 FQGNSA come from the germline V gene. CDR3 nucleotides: TGTGCCAGCAGCTTGCAGGGTTCTAGCACAGATACGCAGTATTTT. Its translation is CASSLQGSSTDTQYF.

Written as DNA, the CDR3 is TGCGCCAGCAGCCAAGACCCCAGCGGGGGCTTTTACGAGCAGTACTTC. The encoded protein is CASSQDPSGGFYEQYF. This chain links TRBV4-3 with TRBJ2-7; 8 bases map to TRBD2. Looked up from germline, CDR1 is LGHNA and CDR2 is YSLEER. CDR3 length: 16 amino acids. Germline trimming cut 0 bases from V and 4 bases from J; bases unmatched to any gene: 8.

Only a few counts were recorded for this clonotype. As DNA, the CDR3 is TGTGCCAGCAGTTTAAAACCCTTGGGCACTGAAGCTTTCTTT. Translated: CASSLKPLGTEAFF. The V gene is TRBV27, the J gene TRBJ1-1; D call uncertain. CDR1 is MNHEY and CDR2 is SMNVEV in the germline V gene (reference sequence). V was pared by 2 bases and J by 4 bases, with 11 bases between. The CDR3 spans 14 residues.

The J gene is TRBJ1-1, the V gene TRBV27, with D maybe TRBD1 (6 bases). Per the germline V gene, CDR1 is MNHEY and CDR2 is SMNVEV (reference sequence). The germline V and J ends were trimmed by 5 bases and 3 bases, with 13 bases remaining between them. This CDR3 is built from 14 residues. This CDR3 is CASSARGRDTEAFF. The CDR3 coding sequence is TGTGCCAGCAGTGCCAGGGGAAGAGACACTGAAGCTTTCTTT.

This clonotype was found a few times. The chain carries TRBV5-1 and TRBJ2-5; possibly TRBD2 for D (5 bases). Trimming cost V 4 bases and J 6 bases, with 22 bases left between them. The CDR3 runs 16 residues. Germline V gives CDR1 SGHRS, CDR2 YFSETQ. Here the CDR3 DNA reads TGCGCCAGCAGCAATCCGCCGGGGAGAGGAATGAAGACCCAGTACTTC. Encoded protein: CASSNPPGRGMKTQYF.

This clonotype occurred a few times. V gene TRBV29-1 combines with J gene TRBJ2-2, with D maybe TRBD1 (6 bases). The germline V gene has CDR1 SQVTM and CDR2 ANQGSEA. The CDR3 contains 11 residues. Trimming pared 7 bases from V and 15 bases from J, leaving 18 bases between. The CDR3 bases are TGCAGCGCCGGCACAGAGGGGGTGGTGTTTTTT. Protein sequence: CSAGTEGVVFF.

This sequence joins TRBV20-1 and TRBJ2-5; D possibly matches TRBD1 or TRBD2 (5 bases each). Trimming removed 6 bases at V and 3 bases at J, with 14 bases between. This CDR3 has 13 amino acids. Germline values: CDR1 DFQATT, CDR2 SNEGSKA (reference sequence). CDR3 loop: CSARGDSKETQYF. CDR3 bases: TGCAGTGCCCGGGGCGACAGTAAAGAGACCCAGTACTTC.

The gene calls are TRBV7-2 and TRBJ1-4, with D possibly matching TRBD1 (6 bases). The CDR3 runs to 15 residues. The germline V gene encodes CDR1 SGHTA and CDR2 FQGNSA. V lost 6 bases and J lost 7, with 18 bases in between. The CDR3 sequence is CASSLSQGRGEKLFF. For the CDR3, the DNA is TGTGCCAGCAGTCTCTCCCAGGGGAGGGGTGAAAAACTGTTTTTT. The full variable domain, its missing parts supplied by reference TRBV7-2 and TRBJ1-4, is GAGVSQSPSNKVTEKGKDVELRCDPISGHTALYWYRQSLGQGLEFLIYFQGNSAPDKSGLPSDRFSAERTGGSVSTLTIQRTQQEDSAVYLCASSLSQGRGEKLFFGSGTQLSVL.

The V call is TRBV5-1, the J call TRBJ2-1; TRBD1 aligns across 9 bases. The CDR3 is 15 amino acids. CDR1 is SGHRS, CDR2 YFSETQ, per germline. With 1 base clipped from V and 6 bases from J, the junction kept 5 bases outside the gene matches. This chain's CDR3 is CASSLMGQGVNEQFF. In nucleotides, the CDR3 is TGCGCCAGCAGCTTGATGGGACAGGGCGTCAATGAGCAGTTCTTC.

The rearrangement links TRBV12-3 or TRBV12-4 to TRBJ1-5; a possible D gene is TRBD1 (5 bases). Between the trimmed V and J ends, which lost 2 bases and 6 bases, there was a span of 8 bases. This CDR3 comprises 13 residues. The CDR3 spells CASSLMGGQPQHF. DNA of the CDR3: TGTGCCAGCAGTTTAATGGGGGGTCAGCCCCAGCATTTT.

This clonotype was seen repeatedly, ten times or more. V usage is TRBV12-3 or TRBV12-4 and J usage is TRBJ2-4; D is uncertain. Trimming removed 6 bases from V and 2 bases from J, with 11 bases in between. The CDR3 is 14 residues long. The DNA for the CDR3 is TGTGCCAGCAGCTCACAGTCCCCCAAAAACATTCAGTACTTC. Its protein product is CASSSQSPKNIQYF.

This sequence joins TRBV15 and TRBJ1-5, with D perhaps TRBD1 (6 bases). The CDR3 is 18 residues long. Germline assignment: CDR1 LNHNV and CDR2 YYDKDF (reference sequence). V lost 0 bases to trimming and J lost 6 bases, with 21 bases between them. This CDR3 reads CATSRDRPGWGRGQPQHF. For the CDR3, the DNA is TGTGCCACCAGCAGAGATCGCCCCGGATGGGGGCGGGGTCAGCCCCAGCATTTT. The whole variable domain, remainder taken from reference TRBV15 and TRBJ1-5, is DAMVIQNPRYQVTQFGKPVTLSCSQTLNHNVMYWYQQKSSQAPKLLFHYYDKDFNNEADTPDNFQSRRPNTSFCFLDIRSPGLGDTAMYLCATSRDRPGWGRGQPQHFGDGTRLSIL.

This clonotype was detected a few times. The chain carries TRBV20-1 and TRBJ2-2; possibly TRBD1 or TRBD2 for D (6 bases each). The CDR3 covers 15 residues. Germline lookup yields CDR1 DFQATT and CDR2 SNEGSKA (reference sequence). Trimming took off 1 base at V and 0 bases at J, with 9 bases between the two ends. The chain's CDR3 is CSARGGAANTGELFF. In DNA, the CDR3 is TGCAGTGCTAGAGGGGGGGCTGCGAACACCGGGGAGCTGTTTTTT.

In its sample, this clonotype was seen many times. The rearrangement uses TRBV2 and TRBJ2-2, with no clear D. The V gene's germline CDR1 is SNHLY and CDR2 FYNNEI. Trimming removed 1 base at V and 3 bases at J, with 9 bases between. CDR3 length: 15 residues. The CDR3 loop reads CASSEVPLDTGELFF. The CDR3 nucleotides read TGTGCCAGCAGTGAAGTGCCTCTAGACACCGGGGAGCTGTTTTTT.